Listed below are T cell receptor beta chains from one sample, sequenced in a study of OX40 agonist ivuxolimab in advanced cancers. Profiling relied on immunoSEQ multiplex PCR, and the TCRdb table lists in-frame clones only, not all of them. The sample has 69,000 or so clones, about 91% seen once; the top ten hold about 0.6%. Sequencing used CD4+ or CD8+ T cells sorted from blood, obtained in a trial of the OX40 agonist ivuxolimab. The receptors derive from an adult with an advanced solid tumor such as melanoma, head and neck, liver or kidney cancer. Each CDR3 is given with its conserved first and last residue. The D gene is left open where the match is weak. Some rows have no size entry. The others give once, few or many, or a class for an expanded clone.

clone_size	v_call	d_call	j_call	cdr3_nt	cdr3_aa
.	TRBV5-4	.	TRBJ1-1	TGTGCCAGCAGCTTGGAACAGCGGAACACTGAAGCTTTCTTT	CASSLEQRNTEAFF
.	TRBV11-2	.	TRBJ1-2	TGTGCCAGCAGCTTAGCGACAGTGGTGGCTTATGGCTACACCTTC	CASSLATVVAYGYTF
.	TRBV10-2	.	TRBJ1-6	TGCGCCAGCACTATGGTGGATAATAATTCACCCCTCCACTTT	CASTMVDNNSPLHF
.	TRBV15	.	TRBJ2-5	TGTGCCACCAGCAGAGATTTAGAAGAGACCCAGTACTTC	CATSRDLEETQYF
.	TRBV19	TRBD1	TRBJ2-2	TGTGCCAGTAGTATTACAGGGGCCGGGGAGCTGTTTTTT	CASSITGAGELFF
.	TRBV5-1	TRBD1	TRBJ2-7	TGCGCCAGCAGCTTGGAGGGGGCCTCCTACGAGCAGTACTTC	CASSLEGASYEQYF
.	TRBV5-4	.	TRBJ1-2	TGTGCCAGCAGCGCGAGGGAGAACTATGGCTACACCTTC	CASSARENYGYTF
once	TRBV18	.	TRBJ1-2	TGTGCCAGCTCACAAGGAGATGGCTACACCTTC	CASSQGDGYTF
.	TRBV6-6	TRBD1	TRBJ2-7	TGTGCCAGCAGCAAGGACAGGACCTACGAGCAGTACTTC	CASSKDRTYEQYF
.	TRBV14	.	TRBJ1-6	TGTGCCAGCAGCCAAGATCCGGACATAATAGTTTCACCCCTCCACTTT	CASSQDPDIIVSPLHF
few	TRBV9	.	TRBJ1-1	TGTGCCAGCAGCGTAGGGGAGGAGAACACTGAAGCTTTCTTT	CASSVGEENTEAFF
.	TRBV2	.	TRBJ1-5	TGTGCCAGCAGTGAAAATGAAAACGGGCCCCAGCATTTT	CASSENENGPQHF
few	TRBV19	.	TRBJ1-5	TGTGCCAGTAGTATGGGGGGCCGCTATAGCAATCAGCCCCAGCATTTT	CASSMGGRYSNQPQHF
once	TRBV29-1	.	TRBJ2-6	TGCAGCGCCGCCCAACGACAGGACGGCTCTGGGGCCAACGTCCTGACTTTC	CSAAQRQDGSGANVLTF
.	TRBV4-1	.	TRBJ2-3	TGCGCCAGCACTCAGGTGGCAGGGACCCTCACAGATACGCAGTATTTT	CASTQVAGTLTDTQYF
.	TRBV13	TRBD2	TRBJ2-7	TGTGCCAGCAGCTTACTAGCGGGGCCCGCCTACGAGCAGTACTTC	CASSLLAGPAYEQYF
.	TRBV9	.	TRBJ2-7	TGTGCCAGCAGCGTAGACTCGCACTCCTACGAGCAGTACTTC	CASSVDSHSYEQYF
.	TRBV10-3	.	TRBJ2-4	TGTGCCATCAGTGAGTCGGGGGGAAACATTCAGTACTTC	CAISESGGNIQYF
.	TRBV12-5	.	TRBJ1-1	TGTGCTAGTGGTCCCCCAGGAGCGAACACTGAAGCTTTCTTT	CASGPPGANTEAFF
.	TRBV5-6	TRBD1	TRBJ1-2	TGTGCCAGCAGCCAGAGGGACAGGTCTAACTATGGCTACACCTTC	CASSQRDRSNYGYTF
.	TRBV12-2	.	TRBJ1-1	TGTGCAAGTCGCTCCAGGGAAAGAACAGACACTGAAGCTTTCTTT	CASRSRERTDTEAFF
.	TRBV11-2	.	TRBJ2-3	TGTGCCAGCAGCTTAGCCCAAGCCGGGGTATACACAGATACGCAGTATTTT	CASSLAQAGVYTDTQYF
.	TRBV5-4	TRBD2	TRBJ2-1	TGTGCCAGCAGCTCCGGGACTAGTCGCGGAAATGAGCAGTTCTTC	CASSSGTSRGNEQFF
.	TRBV2	TRBD1	TRBJ1-6	TGTGCCAGCAGGACCGGGACAGGGGTCTCACCCCTCCACTTT	CASRTGTGVSPLHF
once	TRBV7-8	.	TRBJ2-7	TGTGCCAGCAACCAGAACGTGGGGTTTTTAGAGCAGTACTTC	CASNQNVGFLEQYF
.	TRBV11-2	.	TRBJ1-4	TGTGCCAGCAGCTCCCCGGGACATTTGGCTAATGAAAAACTGTTTTTT	CASSSPGHLANEKLFF
.	TRBV10-3	.	TRBJ1-3	TGTGCCATCAGTGGTAGACAGCTCTCTGGAAACACCATATATTTT	CAISGRQLSGNTIYF
.	TRBV7-8	.	TRBJ2-1	TGTGCCAGCAGCCCCCGGGGCTATGAGCAGTTCTTC	CASSPRGYEQFF
.	TRBV4-1	.	TRBJ2-7	TGCGCCAGCAGCCCAGAGGGCAGAGCAAACTCCGTCGAGCAGTACTTC	CASSPEGRANSVEQYF
.	TRBV19	.	TRBJ1-1	TGTGCCAGTAGTAGGGCAGGGGTCACTGAAGCTTTCTTT	CASSRAGVTEAFF
.	TRBV19	.	TRBJ1-3	TGTGCCAGTAGTATCCAGGGCCCCTACTCTGGAAACACCATATATTTT	CASSIQGPYSGNTIYF
.	TRBV5-1	.	TRBJ2-5	TGCGCCAGCAGCCGCACTAGGAACCCAGGAGAGACCCAGTACTTC	CASSRTRNPGETQYF
.	TRBV5-1	TRBD2	TRBJ2-1	TGCGCCAGCAGCTTGGATAGCGGGGGGGTCTATGAGCAGTTCTTC	CASSLDSGGVYEQFF
.	TRBV18	TRBD1	TRBJ1-1	TGTGCCAGCTCACCAGGACAGGGGCTTTCTGAAGCTTTCTTT	CASSPGQGLSEAFF
.	TRBV18	TRBD2	TRBJ2-7	TGTGCCAGCTCCCCGGGACTAGCCAACGGAGGGCAGTACTTC	CASSPGLANGGQYF
.	TRBV7-9	.	TRBJ1-1	TGTGCCAGCAGCTTCCCAGGGAACACTGAAGCTTTCTTT	CASSFPGNTEAFF
.	TRBV4-1	.	TRBJ1-1	TGCGCCAGCAGCCTTCTAAGTCTGGGGGGGACTGAAGCTTTCTTT	CASSLLSLGGTEAFF
.	TRBV5-1	.	TRBJ1-2	TGCGCCAGCAGGGTTGACATGATTTATGGCTACACCTTC	CASRVDMIYGYTF
.	TRBV18	.	TRBJ2-1	TGTGCCAGCTCACCGCAGGAATTCCATGAGCAGTTCTTC	CASSPQEFHEQFF
.	TRBV19	TRBD1	TRBJ2-5	TGTGCCAGTAGTGGACAGGGCCAAGAGACCCAGTACTTC	CASSGQGQETQYF
.	TRBV27	TRBD1	TRBJ1-1	TGTGCCAGCAGTGCGCAACCGGGACAGGGGCTCCTGTCTGCTGAAGCTTTCTTT	CASSAQPGQGLLSAEAFF
.	TRBV2	.	TRBJ2-2	TGTGCCAGCAAAACGGGGCGCACCCCGAACACCGGGGAGCTGTTTTTT	CASKTGRTPNTGELFF
.	TRBV6-1	TRBD1	TRBJ1-1	TGTGCCAGCAGTGGCGGGACAGCCATGAACACTGAAGCTTTCTTT	CASSGGTAMNTEAFF
.	TRBV7-9	TRBD2	TRBJ2-1	TGTGCCAGCAGCTTAGGTAGCGGGGGGGCAGGTGAGCAGTTCTTC	CASSLGSGGAGEQFF
.	TRBV19	.	TRBJ2-3	TGTGCCAGTAGTATCATCGGCAGCACAGATACGCAGTATTTT	CASSIIGSTDTQYF
.	TRBV2	.	TRBJ2-7	TGTGCCAGCAGATCCTTTACCCACGAGCAGTACTTC	CASRSFTHEQYF
.	TRBV18	.	TRBJ2-3	TGTGCCAGCTCACCACCGGAGGGGTGGACAGATACGCAGTATTTT	CASSPPEGWTDTQYF
.	TRBV5-6	.	TRBJ1-5	TGTGCCAGCAGCTTGGGGGATAGGGTGGGCCAGCCCCAGCATTTT	CASSLGDRVGQPQHF
.	TRBV19	.	TRBJ1-4	TGTGCCAGTAGTCAAACAGGCATGACTAATGAAAAACTGTTTTTT	CASSQTGMTNEKLFF